This TCR beta chain originates from a study of ipilimumab plus nivolumab after autologous stem cell transplantation. This CDR3 has 14 residues. CDR1 is SSHAT and CDR2 is FNYEAQ in the germline V gene (reference sequence). The V gene lost 1 base and the J gene lost 1 base, with 7 bases spanning the gap. TCRdb keeps only in-frame clones here, not all; method: immunoSEQ multiplex PCR. The sample holds 15,000 to 20,000 clones, 80% to 90% seen once. The TCR sequence derives from a male donor with diffuse large B-cell lymphoma. The chain recombines TRBV7-7 with TRBJ2-5; D gene ambiguous. The sample was PBMCs, taken in a trial of ipilimumab plus nivolumab as post-transplant consolidation. The CDR3 coding sequence is TGTGCCAGCAGCTTAGGTCAGACCCAAGAGACCCAGTACTTC. Its protein is CASSLGQTQETQYF.